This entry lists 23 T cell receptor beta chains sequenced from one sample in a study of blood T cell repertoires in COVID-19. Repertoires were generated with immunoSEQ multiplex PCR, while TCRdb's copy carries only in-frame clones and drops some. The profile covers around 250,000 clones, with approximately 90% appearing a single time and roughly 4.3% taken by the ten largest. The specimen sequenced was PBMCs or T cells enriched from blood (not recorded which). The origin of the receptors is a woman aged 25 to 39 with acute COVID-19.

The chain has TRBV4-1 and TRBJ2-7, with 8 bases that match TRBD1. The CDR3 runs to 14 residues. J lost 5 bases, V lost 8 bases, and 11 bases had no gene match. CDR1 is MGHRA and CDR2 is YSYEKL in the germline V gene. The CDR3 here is CASGPAGGFDEQYF. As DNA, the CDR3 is TGCGCCAGCGGCCCGGCAGGGGGCTTCGACGAGCAGTACTTC.

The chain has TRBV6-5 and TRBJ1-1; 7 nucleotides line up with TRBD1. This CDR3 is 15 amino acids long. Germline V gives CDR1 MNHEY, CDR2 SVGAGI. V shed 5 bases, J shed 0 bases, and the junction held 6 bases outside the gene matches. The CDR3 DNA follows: TGTGCCAGCAGTCCAGGGGGTCCTTTGAACACTGAAGCTTTCTTT. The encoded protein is CASSPGGPLNTEAFF.

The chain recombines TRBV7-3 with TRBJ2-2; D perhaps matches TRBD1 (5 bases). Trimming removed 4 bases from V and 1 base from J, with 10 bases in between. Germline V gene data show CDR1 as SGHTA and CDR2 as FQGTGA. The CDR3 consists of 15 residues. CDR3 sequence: CASSYLTGNTGELFF. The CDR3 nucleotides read TGTGCCAGCAGCTATCTTACAGGGAACACCGGGGAGCTGTTTTTT.

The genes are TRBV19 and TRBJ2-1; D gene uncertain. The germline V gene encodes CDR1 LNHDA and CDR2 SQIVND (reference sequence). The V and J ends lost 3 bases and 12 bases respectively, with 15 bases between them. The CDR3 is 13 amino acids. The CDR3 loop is CASSIHGLDAQFF. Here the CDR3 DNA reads TGTGCCAGTAGTATTCATGGCCTCGATGCGCAGTTCTTC.

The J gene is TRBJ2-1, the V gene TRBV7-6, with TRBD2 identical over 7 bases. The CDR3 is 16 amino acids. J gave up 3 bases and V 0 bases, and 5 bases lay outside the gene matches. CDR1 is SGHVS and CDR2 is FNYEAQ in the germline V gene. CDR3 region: CASSLASASGYNEQFF. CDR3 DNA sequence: TGTGCCAGCAGCTTAGCATCTGCTAGCGGCTACAATGAGCAGTTCTTC.

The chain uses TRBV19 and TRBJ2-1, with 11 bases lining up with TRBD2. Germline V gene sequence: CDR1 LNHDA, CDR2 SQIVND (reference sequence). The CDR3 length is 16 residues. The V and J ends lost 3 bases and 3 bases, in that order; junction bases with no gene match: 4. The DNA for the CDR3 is TGTGCCAGTAGTATGACTAGCGGGAATATCTACAATGAGCAGTTCTTC. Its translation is CASSMTSGNIYNEQFF.

The CDR3 DNA follows: TGCGCCAGCAGCCAAGAGGGGACTAAAGAGCAGTACTTC. Protein sequence: CASSQEGTKEQYF. The V and J genes are TRBV4-1 and TRBJ2-7; 7 bases align to TRBD2. Trimming cost V 0 bases and J 7 bases; bases outside gene matches: 3. Looked up from germline, CDR1 is MGHRA and CDR2 is YSYEKL. CDR3 length equals 13 residues.

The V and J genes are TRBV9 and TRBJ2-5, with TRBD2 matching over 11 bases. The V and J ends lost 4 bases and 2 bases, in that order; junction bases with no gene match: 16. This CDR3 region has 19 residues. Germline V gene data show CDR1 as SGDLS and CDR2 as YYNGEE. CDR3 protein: CASSTKGGGLAELQETQYF. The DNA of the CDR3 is TGTGCCAGCAGCACGAAGGGGGGGGGACTAGCGGAGCTTCAAGAGACCCAGTACTTC.

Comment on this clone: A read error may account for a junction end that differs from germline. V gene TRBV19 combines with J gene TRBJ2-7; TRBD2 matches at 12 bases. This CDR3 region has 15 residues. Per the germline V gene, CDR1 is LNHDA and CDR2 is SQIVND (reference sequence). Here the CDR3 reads CASSITGTSGSPGDF. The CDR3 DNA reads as TGTGCCAGTAGTATCACCGGGACTAGCGGGTCTCCTGGGGACTTC.

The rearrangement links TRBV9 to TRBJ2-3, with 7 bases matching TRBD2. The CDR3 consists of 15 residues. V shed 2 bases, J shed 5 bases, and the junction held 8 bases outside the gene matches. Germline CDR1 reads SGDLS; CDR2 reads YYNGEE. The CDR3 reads CASSVRRENGDTQYF. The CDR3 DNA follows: TGTGCCAGCAGCGTTCGGCGGGAGAACGGAGATACGCAGTATTTT.

DNA of the CDR3: TGTGCCAGCAGCTTAGCGCCAGGGTTCGGTGTTAACGAGCAGTACTTC. As protein: CASSLAPGFGVNEQYF. The chain uses TRBV7-2 and TRBJ2-7, with D possibly TRBD1 on 5 matching bases. The CDR3 covers 16 residues. V lost 0 bases, J lost 5 bases, and 17 bases lay in between. Germline CDR1 reads SGHTA; CDR2 reads FQGNSA.

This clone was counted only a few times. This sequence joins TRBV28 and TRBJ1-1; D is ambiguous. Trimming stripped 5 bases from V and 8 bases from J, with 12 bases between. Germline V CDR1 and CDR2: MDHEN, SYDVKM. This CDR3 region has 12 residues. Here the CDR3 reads CASSTGNLEAFF. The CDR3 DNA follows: TGTGCCAGCAGTACCGGGAATCTGGAAGCTTTCTTT. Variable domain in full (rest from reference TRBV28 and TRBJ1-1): DVKVTQSSRYLVKRTGEKVFLECVQDMDHENMFWYRQDPGLGLRLIYFSYDVKMKEKGDIPEGYSVSREKKERFSLILESASTNQTSMYLCASSTGNLEAFFGQGTRLTVV.

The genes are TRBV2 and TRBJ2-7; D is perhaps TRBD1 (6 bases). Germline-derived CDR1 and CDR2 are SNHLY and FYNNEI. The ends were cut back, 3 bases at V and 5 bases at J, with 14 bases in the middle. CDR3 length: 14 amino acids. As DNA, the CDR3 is TGTGCCAGCAGTGACGGGCAGGGGTGGCACGAGCAGTACTTC. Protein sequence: CASSDGQGWHEQYF. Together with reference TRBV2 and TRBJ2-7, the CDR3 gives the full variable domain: EPEVTQTPSHQVTQMGQEVILRCVPISNHLYFYWYRQILGQKVEFLVSFYNNEISEKSEIFDDQFSVERPDGSNFTLKIRSTKLEDSAMYFCASSDGQGWHEQYFGPGTRLTVT.

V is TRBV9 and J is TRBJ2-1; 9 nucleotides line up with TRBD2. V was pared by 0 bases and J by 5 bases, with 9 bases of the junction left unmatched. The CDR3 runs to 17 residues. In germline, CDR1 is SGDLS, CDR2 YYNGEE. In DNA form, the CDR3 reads TGTGCCAGCAGCGTAGCTAAGACTAGCGGAGGGAACAATGAGCAGTTCTTC. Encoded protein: CASSVAKTSGGNNEQFF.

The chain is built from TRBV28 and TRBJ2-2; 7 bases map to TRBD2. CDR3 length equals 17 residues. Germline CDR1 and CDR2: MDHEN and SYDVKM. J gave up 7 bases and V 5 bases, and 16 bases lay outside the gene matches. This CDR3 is CASSTVLAGVGGGELFF. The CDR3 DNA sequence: TGTGCCAGCAGTACCGTTCTGGCGGGAGTGGGGGGCGGGGAGCTGTTTTTT.

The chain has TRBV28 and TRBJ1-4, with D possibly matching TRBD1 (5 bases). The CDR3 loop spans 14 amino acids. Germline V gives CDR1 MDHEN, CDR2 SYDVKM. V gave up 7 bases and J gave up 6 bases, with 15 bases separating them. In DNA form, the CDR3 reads TGTGCCAGCACCCTGGGGGGGAAGTATGAAAAACTGTTTTTT. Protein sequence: CASTLGGKYEKLFF. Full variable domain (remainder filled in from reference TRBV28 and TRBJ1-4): DVKVTQSSRYLVKRTGEKVFLECVQDMDHENMFWYRQDPGLGLRLIYFSYDVKMKEKGDIPEGYSVSREKKERFSLILESASTNQTSMYLCASTLGGKYEKLFFGSGTQLSVL.

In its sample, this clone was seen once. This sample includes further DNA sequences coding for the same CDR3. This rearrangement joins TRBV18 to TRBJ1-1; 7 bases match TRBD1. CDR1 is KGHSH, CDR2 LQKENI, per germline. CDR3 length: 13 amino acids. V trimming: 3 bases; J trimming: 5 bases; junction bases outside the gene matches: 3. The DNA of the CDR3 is TGTGCCAGCTCACCGTCAGGGGGTACTGAAGCTTTCTTT. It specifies CASSPSGGTEAFF.

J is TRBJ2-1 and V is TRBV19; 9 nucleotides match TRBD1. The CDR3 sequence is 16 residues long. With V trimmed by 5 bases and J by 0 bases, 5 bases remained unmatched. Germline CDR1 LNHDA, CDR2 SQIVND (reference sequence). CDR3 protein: CASSSQGAISYNEQFF. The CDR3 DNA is TGTGCCAGTAGTTCACAGGGGGCGATCTCCTACAATGAGCAGTTCTTC.

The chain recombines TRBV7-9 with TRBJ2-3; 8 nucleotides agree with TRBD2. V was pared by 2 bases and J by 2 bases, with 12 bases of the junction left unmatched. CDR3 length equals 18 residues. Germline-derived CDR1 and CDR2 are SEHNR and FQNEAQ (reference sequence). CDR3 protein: CASSLMGAGAGDTDTQYF. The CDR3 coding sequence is TGTGCCAGCAGCTTAATGGGGGCGGGAGCGGGAGACACAGATACGCAGTATTTT.

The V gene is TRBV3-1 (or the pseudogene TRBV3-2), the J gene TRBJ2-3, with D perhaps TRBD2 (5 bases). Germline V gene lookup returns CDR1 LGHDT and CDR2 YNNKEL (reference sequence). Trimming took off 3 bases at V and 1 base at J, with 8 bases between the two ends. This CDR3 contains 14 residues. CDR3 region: CASSHFSGTDTQYF. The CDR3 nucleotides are TGTGCCAGCAGCCACTTTAGCGGCACAGATACGCAGTATTTT.

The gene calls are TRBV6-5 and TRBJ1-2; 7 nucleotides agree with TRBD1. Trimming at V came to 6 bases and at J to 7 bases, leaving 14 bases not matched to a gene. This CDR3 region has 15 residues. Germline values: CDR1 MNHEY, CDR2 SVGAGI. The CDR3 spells CASSIRTGEIGGYTF. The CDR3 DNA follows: TGTGCCAGCAGCATAAGGACAGGCGAAATTGGTGGCTACACCTTC.

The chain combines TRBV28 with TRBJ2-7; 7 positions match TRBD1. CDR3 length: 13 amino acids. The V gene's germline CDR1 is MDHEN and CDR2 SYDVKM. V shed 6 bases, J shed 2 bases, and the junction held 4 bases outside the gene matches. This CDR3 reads CASRVDRAYEQYF. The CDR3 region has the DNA TGTGCCAGCAGGGTAGACAGGGCCTACGAGCAGTACTTC. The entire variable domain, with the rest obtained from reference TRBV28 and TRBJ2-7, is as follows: DVKVTQSSRYLVKRTGEKVFLECVQDMDHENMFWYRQDPGLGLRLIYFSYDVKMKEKGDIPEGYSVSREKKERFSLILESASTNQTSMYLCASRVDRAYEQYFGPGTRLTVT.

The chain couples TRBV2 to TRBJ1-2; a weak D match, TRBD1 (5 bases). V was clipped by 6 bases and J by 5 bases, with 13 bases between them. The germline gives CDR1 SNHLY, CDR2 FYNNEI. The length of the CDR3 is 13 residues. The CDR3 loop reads CASRRGEEYGYTF. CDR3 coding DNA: TGTGCCAGCAGGCGGGGGGAGGAATATGGCTACACCTTC.